The next 21 T cell receptor beta chains were all read from a single sample in a study of blood T cells in healthy people across ages. Together with a sample-barcoded 5' primer, a J-beta primer mix was included in a second PCR lasting about 6 to 12 cycles. MiXCR was run by TCRdb on the 5' RACE reads, yielding one entry per CDR3 protein. The data show 700,000 or so distinct CDR3 sequences, 22% seen once. Sequencing input: blood. These receptors all come from a man in his 70s in good health.

The genes are TRBV20-1 and TRBJ1-6, with D uncertain. The CDR3 consists of 16 residues. CDR1 and CDR2 (germline): DFQATT, SNEGSKA (reference sequence). The V end was cut by 0 bases, the J end by 6 bases, with 15 bases between. CDR3 loop: CSARDLVGIGNSPLHF. In DNA form, the CDR3 reads TGCAGTGCTAGAGATCTTGTGGGGATAGGTAATTCACCCCTCCACTTT.

This chain links TRBV12-3 or TRBV12-4 with TRBJ2-2, with D maybe TRBD1 (6 bases). The CDR3 totals 14 residues. Deletions cut 8 bases from V and 2 bases from J, with 12 bases between. The CDR3 spells CASPPGHNTGELFF. The CDR3 DNA sequence: TGTGCCAGCCCACCGGGACACAACACCGGGGAGCTGTTTTTT.

This clonotype was recorded a few times. The chain recombines TRBV6-5 with TRBJ2-3, with 7 bases identical to TRBD1. Trimming cost V 2 bases and J 2 bases; bases outside gene matches: 10. This CDR3 region has 17 residues. From germline, CDR1 is MNHEY and CDR2 SVGAGI. The CDR3 loop is CASSYNTLEGATDTQYF. The CDR3 DNA reads as TGTGCCAGCAGTTACAACACACTAGAGGGGGCCACAGATACGCAGTATTTT.

The chain is built from TRBV7-9 and TRBJ1-2; 9 nucleotides agree with TRBD1. V dropped 5 bases and J dropped 6; count of bases not matched to a gene: 4. Germline assignment: CDR1 SEHNR and CDR2 FQNEAQ (reference sequence). The CDR3 covers 13 residues. DNA for the CDR3: TGTGCCAGCAGCCGGGACAGGGTTAATGGCTACACCTTC. This codes for CASSRDRVNGYTF.

This chain links TRBV20-1 with TRBJ2-3; 10 nucleotides align to TRBD2. V shed 7 bases, J shed 1 base, and the junction held 5 bases outside the gene matches. The CDR3 has 14 amino acids. Germline CDR1 DFQATT, CDR2 SNEGSKA (reference sequence). CDR3: CSVRTSGRTDTQYF. The DNA of the CDR3 is TGCAGTGTTCGGACTAGCGGACGCACAGATACGCAGTATTTT.

This rearrangement joins TRBV2 to TRBJ2-7; unclear D gene. V lost 3 bases and J 9 bases, leaving 9 bases between the germline ends. The CDR3 has 11 residues. Germline CDR1 reads SNHLY; CDR2 reads FYNNEI. In DNA, the CDR3 is TGTGCCAGCAGTGATTTATTAGGGCAGTACTTC. Protein product: CASSDLLGQYF.

This clonotype has a count of ten or more. The rearrangement joins TRBV14 to TRBJ1-4; TRBD1 matches at 9 bases. CDR3 length equals 14 residues. Trimming removed 5 bases from V and 7 bases from J; junction bases left unmatched: 5. Germline V CDR1 and CDR2: SGHDN, FVKESK. CDR3 region: CASSGTGGFEKLFF. The DNA for the CDR3 is TGTGCCAGCAGCGGAACAGGGGGCTTTGAAAAACTGTTTTTT.

This clonotype was observed a few times. This sequence joins TRBV4-1 and TRBJ1-3; D gene uncertain. The CDR3 length is 20 residues. Germline-derived CDR1 and CDR2 are MGHRA and YSYEKL. Trimming pared 0 bases from V and 3 bases from J, leaving 24 bases between. This chain's CDR3 is CASSQDVNSGRRRFGNTIYF. The CDR3 region has the DNA TGCGCCAGCAGCCAAGATGTGAATTCGGGGAGGAGGAGATTTGGAAACACCATATATTTT.

The chain recombines TRBV10-1 with TRBJ2-2; unclear D gene. V lost 3 bases to trimming and J lost 4 bases, with 12 bases between them. Germline V gives CDR1 WNHNN, CDR2 SYGVQD (reference sequence). This CDR3 contains 15 residues. This chain's CDR3 is CASSDADPTTGELFF. DNA for the CDR3: TGCGCCAGCAGTGATGCAGACCCAACCACCGGGGAGCTGTTTTTT.

The V gene is TRBV3-1, the J gene TRBJ2-7, with TRBD1 matching 9 bases. Unmatched junction bases numbered 11, after V lost 0 bases and J lost 5 bases. Germline assignment: CDR1 LGHDT and CDR2 YNNKEL (reference sequence). The CDR3 is 17 amino acids. CDR3 in amino acids: CASSQEIAGTGMNEQYF. CDR3 sequence (DNA): TGTGCCAGCAGCCAAGAAATTGCCGGGACAGGGATGAACGAGCAGTACTTC.

This chain connects TRBV20-1 to TRBJ2-5; 8 bases fit TRBD1. V shed 3 bases and J 5 bases; nucleotides not matched to a gene: 11. Germline V gives CDR1 DFQATT, CDR2 SNEGSKA (reference sequence). This CDR3 comprises 15 residues. The DNA of the CDR3 is TGCAGTGCTAGTGTTCAACAGGGGGTTCTCGAGACCCAGTACTTC. This codes for CSASVQQGVLETQYF.

The chain couples TRBV29-1 to TRBJ2-3; D ambiguous. The V end was cut by 4 bases, the J end by 2 bases, with 13 bases between. The germline gives CDR1 SQVTM, CDR2 ANQGSEA. The length of the CDR3 is 14 residues. CDR3 sequence (DNA): TGCAGCGTTGCTGTCGTGGGCTACACAGATACGCAGTATTTT. This sequence encodes CSVAVVGYTDTQYF.

This clonotype was seen a few times. The chain carries TRBV20-1 and TRBJ2-5, with 10 bases identical to TRBD2. CDR1 is DFQATT, CDR2 SNEGSKA, per germline (reference sequence). Trimming cost V 3 bases and J 1 base; bases outside gene matches: 5. CDR3 size: 15 residues. CDR3 residues: CSARSSGGLQETQYF. The CDR3 DNA reads TGCAGTGCTAGGTCTAGCGGGGGACTCCAAGAGACCCAGTACTTC.

V and J are TRBV6-5 and TRBJ2-7, with D possibly matching TRBD1 (5 bases). V lost 2 bases to trimming and J lost 5 bases, with 22 bases between them. Germline CDR1 reads MNHEY; CDR2 reads SVGAGI. The CDR3 totals 17 residues. CDR3 DNA: TGTGCCAGCAGTTACGGTTATGGGGCAGCCAGGACCGACGAGCAGTACTTC. Protein product: CASSYGYGAARTDEQYF.

This chain links TRBV24-1 with TRBJ2-3; a weak D match, TRBD1 (6 bases). CDR3 length: 15 residues. CDR1 and CDR2 (germline): KGHDR, SFDVKD. Trimming pared 0 bases from V and 3 bases from J, leaving 9 bases between. The CDR3 bases are TGTGCCACCAGTGATTTGACAGGGAATACAGATACGCAGTATTTT. Encoded protein: CATSDLTGNTDTQYF.

The sample holds a few counts of this clonotype. The chain recombines TRBV6-2 or TRBV6-3 with TRBJ2-4, with 7 bases identical to TRBD1. The V gene's germline CDR1 is MNHEY and CDR2 SVGEGT. The CDR3 consists of 17 residues. With V trimmed by 8 bases and J by 10 bases, 23 bases remained unmatched. The chain's CDR3 is CASSFVGPGQLHNIQYF. The CDR3 nucleotides are TGTGCCAGCTCCTTTGTCGGGCCGGGACAGCTTCATAATATTCAGTACTTC.

This clonotype has just a few counts. V usage is TRBV28 and J usage is TRBJ2-3, with TRBD2 as a possible D gene (6 bases). Germline lookup yields CDR1 MDHEN and CDR2 SYDVKM. Trimming removed 3 bases at V and 4 bases at J, with 14 bases between. CDR3 size: 15 residues. CDR3 protein: CASSFIGSSADTQYF. The CDR3 region has the DNA TGTGCCAGCAGTTTTATCGGGAGTAGCGCAGATACGCAGTATTTT.

The chain employs TRBV5-1 and TRBJ2-1; unclear D gene. The V gene's germline CDR1 is SGHRS and CDR2 YFSETQ. V was trimmed by 1 base and J by 5 bases, leaving 7 bases between them. The CDR3 length is 13 residues. The CDR3 DNA sequence: TGCGCCAGCAGCTTGAGATGGAACAATGAGCAGTTCTTC. Its translation is CASSLRWNNEQFF.

V is TRBV24-1 and J is TRBJ1-1, with TRBD1 matching 8 bases. There are 15 residues in the CDR3. The ends lost 5 bases at V and 3 bases at J; junction bases unmatched: 7. The germline V gene encodes CDR1 KGHDR and CDR2 SFDVKD. The CDR3 reads CATSGQGARDTEAFF. CDR3 nucleotides: TGTGCCACCAGTGGCCAGGGGGCGCGGGACACTGAAGCTTTCTTT.

This chain connects TRBV5-1 to TRBJ2-3; tentatively, D is TRBD2 (5 bases). Trimming took 0 bases from V and 0 from J, leaving 8 bases between them. Germline-derived CDR1 and CDR2 are SGHRS and YFSETQ. This CDR3 region has 15 residues. CDR3 protein: CASSLVEGSTDTQYF. CDR3 DNA sequence: TGCGCCAGCAGCTTGGTCGAGGGTAGCACAGATACGCAGTATTTT.

This clonotype was seen a few times. The chain is built from TRBV5-1 and TRBJ2-3; TRBD1 aligns across 7 bases. This CDR3 has 13 amino acids. CDR1 is SGHRS and CDR2 is YFSETQ in the germline V gene. After removal of 2 bases from V and 5 bases from J, the junction contained 2 bases not matched to a gene. CDR3 DNA: TGCGCCAGCAGCTTTGGGACAGAAGATACGCAGTATTTT. As protein: CASSFGTEDTQYF. Drawing the rest from reference TRBV5-1 and TRBJ2-3, the complete variable domain is KAGVTQTPRYLIKTRGQQVTLSCSPISGHRSVSWYQQTPGQGLQFLFEYFSETQRNKGNFPGRFSGRQFSNSRSEMNVSTLELGDSALYLCASSFGTEDTQYFGPGTRLTVL.